This T cell receptor beta chain was sequenced for a study of identical twins. TCRdb used MiXCR to reprocess the 5' RACE reads, holding one entry per CDR3 protein. The sample comprises approximately 500,000 distinct CDR3 sequences, approximately 14% of which are singletons, and 0.35% to 0.45% rests with the top ten. Findings and caveats of the study: Invariant populations such as MAIT and iNKT cells could partly muddle zero-insertion analyses. Rather than following the same donors, the conclusions depended on cross-sectional statistical analysis. Within beta out-of-frame sequences, the excess sharing observed between twins was weaker. For cord blood, abundant beta clonotypes had fewer insertions, unlike memory repertoires, which showed none.

This clonotype was observed a few times. Its specificity is unknown. One junction end does not reproduce the germline sequence, and a read error may be involved. CDR1 and CDR2 from the germline V gene are SGHTA and FQGTGA. CDR3 length: 14 amino acids. The sample was also reused in another study, on yellow fever vaccine responses in identical twins.

The chain is built from TRBV7-3 and TRBJ1-1; D unclear. What was sequenced was CD4+ T cells sorted from blood. The origin of this receptor is a woman between 18 and 29 years old in good health. In DNA form, the CDR3 reads TGTGCCAGCACCTTAGGTCACACGAACACTGAAGCTTTCTTT. Encoded protein: CASTLGHTNTEAFF.